This passage covers 17 T cell receptor beta chains from one sample sequenced in a study of CD8 T cells in ankylosing spondylitis. TCRdb called the 5' RACE reads again in MiXCR, with one record for every CDR3 protein. The data show over 150,000 distinct CDR3 sequences, roughly 13% seen once. Material for sequencing was blood, either unsorted or a sorted T cell fraction (not recorded which). The receptors were gathered from a male donor with ankylosing spondylitis or in good health (not recorded which).

There are many counts of this clonotype. The gene calls are TRBV6-1 and TRBJ1-4; D not certain. Germline lookup yields CDR1 MNHNS and CDR2 SASEGT. The V gene lost 3 bases and the J gene lost 0 bases, with 8 bases spanning the gap. The CDR3 length is 15 residues. The CDR3: CASSDELPTNEKLFF. The CDR3 nucleotides read TGTGCCAGCAGTGATGAACTTCCAACTAATGAAAAACTGTTTTTT.

This clonotype was counted many times. The chain uses TRBV6-5 and TRBJ1-1; D gene uncertain. The CDR3 runs to 13 residues. The germline gives CDR1 MNHEY, CDR2 SVGAGI. V was pared by 2 bases and J by 0 bases, with 4 bases between. Here the CDR3 reads CASSYEMNTEAFF. As DNA, the CDR3 is TGTGCCAGCAGTTACGAGATGAACACTGAAGCTTTCTTT.

This clonotype was seen only a few times. The gene calls are TRBV5-6 and TRBJ2-7; 7 bases are a match to TRBD1. This CDR3 is built from 16 residues. The germline V gene has CDR1 SGHDT and CDR2 YYEEEE. Trimming cost V 0 bases and J 4 bases; bases outside gene matches: 10. The CDR3 here is CASSLGATGRDYEQYF. CDR3 in DNA: TGTGCCAGCAGCTTGGGGGCGACAGGGAGAGATTACGAGCAGTACTTC.

In its sample, this clonotype was seen many times. The chain has TRBV5-1 and TRBJ2-1, with 11 bases lining up with TRBD2. CDR3 size: 17 residues. V gave up 4 bases and J gave up 3 bases; unmatched junction bases: 9. The germline V gene encodes CDR1 SGHRS and CDR2 YFSETQ. The CDR3 sequence: CASSEGTSGLGYNEQFF. CDR3 nucleotide sequence: TGCGCCAGCAGCGAAGGGACTAGCGGATTGGGCTACAATGAGCAGTTCTTC. Full variable domain (outside the CDR3, taken from reference TRBV5-1 and TRBJ2-1): KAGVTQTPRYLIKTRGQQVTLSCSPISGHRSVSWYQQTPGQGLQFLFEYFSETQRNKGNFPGRFSGRQFSNSRSEMNVSTLELGDSALYLCASSEGTSGLGYNEQFFGPGTRLTVL.

This clonotype showed up many times. The CDR3 is CASSPRGPLIYEQYF. Written as DNA, the CDR3 is TGTGCCAGCAGCCCAAGGGGCCCTCTCATCTACGAGCAGTACTTC. The chain employs TRBV13 and TRBJ2-7; D is possibly TRBD1 (5 bases). This CDR3 region has 15 residues. V was trimmed by 5 bases and J by 3 bases, leaving 17 bases between them. Germline-derived CDR1 and CDR2 are PRHDT and FYEKMQ (reference sequence).

The chain links TRBV12-3 or TRBV12-4 to TRBJ2-1; TRBD2 matches 14 bases. The CDR3 totals 15 residues. V was pared by 6 bases and J by 9 bases, with 7 bases of the junction left unmatched. The CDR3 DNA reads TGTGCCAGCAGGACGGGACTAGCGGGAGTATCTGAGCAGTTCTTC. Amino acid sequence: CASRTGLAGVSEQFF.

The chain combines TRBV4-1 with TRBJ2-1; TRBD2 agrees at 9 bases. Germline loops: CDR1 MGHRA, CDR2 YSYEKL. The V gene end was trimmed by 2 bases and the J gene end by 3 bases; junction bases not matched to a gene: 5. The length of the CDR3 is 16 residues. CDR3 sequence: CASSQPVLAGYNEQFF. The CDR3 nucleotides are TGCGCCAGCAGCCAACCTGTACTAGCGGGCTACAATGAGCAGTTCTTC.

This clonotype has a handful of counts. The chain employs TRBV7-8 and TRBJ1-1; 7 bases match TRBD1. The CDR3 spans 15 residues. Germline V gene data show CDR1 as SGHVS and CDR2 as FQNEAQ. After removal of 1 base from V and 3 bases from J, the junction contained 5 bases not matched to a gene. The CDR3: CASSLVGGSHTEAFF. As DNA, the CDR3 is TGTGCCAGCAGCTTAGTAGGGGGCTCTCACACTGAAGCTTTCTTT.

This clonotype was seen many times. The chain couples TRBV12-3 or TRBV12-4 to TRBJ2-7; D is undetermined. The CDR3 runs 12 residues. The germline V and J ends were trimmed by 2 bases and 2 bases, with 4 bases remaining between them. The CDR3 protein is CASSLKAYEQYF. In nucleotides, the CDR3 is TGTGCCAGCAGTTTAAAAGCCTACGAGCAGTACTTC.

The CDR3 coding sequence is TGTGCCAGCAAGGGGTACGGGCTTTACACTGAAGCTTTCTTT. Amino acids: CASKGYGLYTEAFF. The rearrangement uses TRBV6-1 and TRBJ1-1; tentative D call: TRBD1 (5 bases). CDR1 and CDR2 (germline): MNHNS, SASEGT. This CDR3 has 14 residues. V dropped 7 bases and J dropped 3 bases, with 15 bases sitting between them.

The chain employs TRBV7-7 and TRBJ2-1, with D maybe TRBD1 (7 bases). The V end lost 5 bases, the J end lost 3 bases, and 20 bases lay between the germline ends. Germline V lookup: CDR1 SSHAT, CDR2 FNYEAQ (reference sequence). The CDR3 spans 17 residues. This CDR3 reads CASSRRGQRADYNEQFF. CDR3 in DNA: TGTGCCAGCAGCCGCCGGGGACAGCGGGCCGACTACAATGAGCAGTTCTTC.

This rearrangement joins TRBV12-3 or TRBV12-4 to TRBJ2-1, with 8 bases that match TRBD1. The CDR3 length is 16 residues. V lost 7 bases, J lost 8 bases, and 16 bases stayed unmatched. CDR3: CASILLGDRGYDEQFF. The CDR3 nucleotides are TGTGCCAGCATTCTCTTAGGTGACAGGGGATACGATGAGCAGTTCTTC.

Concerning this clonotype: At one of its ends the junction is not consistent with the germline gene, which may arise from a read error. The chain links TRBV12-3 or TRBV12-4 to TRBJ1-4; no firm D call. CDR3 size: 14 residues. The CDR3 DNA reads TGTGCCAGAAGTTTAAACCCTTTGGGGGAAAAACTGTTTTTT. Protein product: CARSLNPLGEKLFF.

The chain has TRBV12-3 or TRBV12-4 and TRBJ1-5; 8 bases align to TRBD1. The CDR3 extends over 14 amino acids. V dropped 3 bases and J dropped 6; count of bases not matched to a gene: 4. CDR3 in DNA: TGTGCCAGCAGTTTTCGGCAGGGGGCTCAGCCCCAGCATTTT. Protein sequence: CASSFRQGAQPQHF.

The chain has TRBV30 and TRBJ2-7; D possibly corresponds to TRBD1 (6 bases). The CDR3 totals 13 residues. Germline-derived CDR1 and CDR2 are GTSNPN and SVGIG (reference sequence). Trimming removed 4 bases from V and 3 bases from J, with 13 bases in between. CDR3 in DNA: TGTGCCTGGACTGTAGGGGGTCTCTACGAGCAGTACTTC. It specifies CAWTVGGLYEQYF.

This clonotype was seen many times. The chain is built from TRBV27 and TRBJ2-3; 11 bases fit TRBD2. V lost 6 bases and J lost 1; bases outside the gene matches: 6. Germline CDR1 reads MNHEY; CDR2 reads SMNVEV (reference sequence). The CDR3 loop spans 16 amino acids. Here the CDR3 reads CASRPLLAGGTDTQYF. For the CDR3, the DNA is TGTGCCAGCAGACCTTTACTAGCGGGGGGCACAGATACGCAGTATTTT.

The rearrangement joins TRBV7-8 to TRBJ2-3; D not certain. The ends were cut back, 3 bases at V and 4 bases at J, with 5 bases in the middle. CDR1 and CDR2 (germline): SGHVS, FQNEAQ. This CDR3 has 12 amino acids. CDR3: CASSFVPDTQYF. CDR3 nucleotide sequence: TGTGCCAGCAGCTTTGTGCCAGATACGCAGTATTTT.